The source of this TCR beta chain is a study of blood T cell repertoires in COVID-19. Source study methods: Estimation of nucleated cell counts was performed using reference gene primer amplification. The method was immunoSEQ multiplex PCR; TCRdb's version includes in-frame clones alone and lacks a portion of them. That table supplies the V and J calls and clone size; D and trimming were determined from the DNA. In the table there are approximately 200,000 clones, approximately 85% of which are singletons. This clone was counted only a few times. There are 17 residues in the CDR3. V dropped 1 base and J dropped 7; count of bases not matched to a gene: 10. CDR1 SGHTA and CDR2 FQGNSA come from the germline V gene. Donors were grouped by their self-reported clinical history.

The chain joins TRBV7-2 to TRBJ2-5, with TRBD2 identical over 12 bases. Sequenced input: PBMCs or T cells enriched from blood (not recorded which). The sequence derives from a man aged 35-49 years who had recovered from COVID-19. The CDR3 is CASSLGPLAGGRGTQYF. The CDR3 nucleotides read TGTGCCAGCAGCTTAGGCCCCCTAGCGGGAGGGCGGGGGACCCAGTACTTC. Full variable domain (outside the CDR3, taken from reference TRBV7-2 and TRBJ2-5): GAGVSQSPSNKVTEKGKDVELRCDPISGHTALYWYRQSLGQGLEFLIYFQGNSAPDKSGLPSDRFSAERTGGSVSTLTIQRTQQEDSAVYLCASSLGPLAGGRGTQYFGPGTRLLVL.